The 24 T cell receptor beta chains below all came from one sample that was sequenced in a study of identical twins' blood T cells. TCRdb reprocessed the 5' RACE reads via MiXCR and lists one record per CDR3 protein. The table shows a few hundred distinct CDR3 sequences, with 61% occurring only once. The sequencing input was PBMCs. The receptors shown here come from a woman aged 18-55 years in good health.

This clonotype was seen only a few times. The chain recombines TRBV6-2 or TRBV6-3 with TRBJ1-1, with D perhaps TRBD1 (5 bases). From germline, CDR1 is MNHEY and CDR2 SVGEGT. Trimming took 4 bases from V and 3 from J, leaving 15 bases between them. This CDR3 has 15 residues. The CDR3 region is CASSSLGGAYTEAFF. The CDR3 DNA follows: TGTGCCAGCAGTTCCCTTGGAGGGGCGTACACTGAAGCTTTCTTT.

The sample holds a few counts of this clonotype. V gene TRBV30 combines with J gene TRBJ1-1, with D uncertain. Trimming stripped 0 bases from V and 0 bases from J, with 8 bases between. The CDR3 consists of 14 residues. Germline V lookup: CDR1 GTSNPN, CDR2 SVGIG (reference sequence). In nucleotides, the CDR3 is TGTGCCTGGAGTGTTCTCCCCTTGAACACTGAAGCTTTCTTT. Its translation: CAWSVLPLNTEAFF. Using reference TRBV30 and TRBJ1-1 for the parts outside the CDR3, the full variable domain is SQTIHQWPATLVQPVGSPLSLECTVEGTSNPNLYWYRQAAGRGLQLLFYSVGIGQISSEVPQNLSASRPQDRQFILSSKKLLLSDSGFYLCAWSVLPLNTEAFFGQGTRLTVV.

With respect to this clonotype: The conserved closing phenylalanine or tryptophan is absent in this CDR3, likely reflecting a read error. V and J are TRBV12-3 or TRBV12-4 and TRBJ1-2, with D unresolved. V dropped 3 bases and J dropped 4 bases, with 12 bases sitting between them. The CDR3 extends over 14 amino acids. The DNA for the CDR3 is TGTGCCAGCAGTTTCTGGGTTCGGGGCTATGGCTACACCATC. It encodes CASSFWVRGYGYTI.

This clonotype was detected only a few times. This rearrangement joins TRBV12-3 or TRBV12-4 to TRBJ1-1; 10 nucleotides line up with TRBD1. V trimming: 5 bases; J trimming: 8 bases; junction bases outside the gene matches: 14. CDR3 length: 16 residues. CDR3 DNA: TGTGCCAGCAGTCCCATGGGGGCCGGGACAGGGGTAGAAGCTTTCTTT. Its translation is CASSPMGAGTGVEAFF.

The chain links TRBV18 to TRBJ2-1; D may match TRBD1 or TRBD2 (5 bases each). The CDR3 has 16 amino acids. Germline CDR1 KGHSH, CDR2 LQKENI. V lost 3 bases to trimming and J lost 0 bases, with 12 bases between them. Here the CDR3 DNA reads TGTGCCAGCTCACCGGGGGTCCCAAGCTCCTACAATGAGCAGTTCTTC. It codes for CASSPGVPSSYNEQFF.

This clonotype was counted between two and nine times. This chain's CDR3 is CASSLDRGAGYTF. For the CDR3, the DNA is TGTGCCAGCAGCCTCGACAGGGGAGCTGGCTACACCTTC. The chain links TRBV7-3 to TRBJ1-2; 8 bases agree with TRBD1. Germline values: CDR1 SGHTA, CDR2 FQGTGA. The V and J ends lost 5 bases and 7 bases, in that order; junction bases with no gene match: 6. CDR3 length equals 13 residues.

The chain is built from TRBV7-9 and TRBJ1-6, with D tentatively TRBD1 (5 bases). Trimming stripped 3 bases from V and 10 bases from J, with 10 bases between. From germline, CDR1 is SEHNR and CDR2 FQNEAQ (reference sequence). This CDR3 comprises 13 residues. In DNA, the CDR3 is TGTGCCAGCAGCTTGTGGGGGGAATCACCCCTCCACTTT. Translating it yields CASSLWGESPLHF. Full variable domain (missing parts from reference TRBV7-9 and TRBJ1-6): DTGVSQNPRHKITKRGQNVTFRCDPISEHNRLYWYRQTLGQGPEFLTYFQNEAQLEKSRLLSDRFSAERPKGSFSTLEIQRTEQGDSAMYLCASSLWGESPLHFGNGTRLTVT.

V and J are TRBV28 and TRBJ1-5; D call uncertain. Deletions cut 8 bases from V and 0 bases from J, with 5 bases between. The CDR3 sequence is 12 residues long. Germline assignment: CDR1 MDHEN and CDR2 SYDVKM. The CDR3 bases are TGTGCCAGCGTCCGTAGCAATCAGCCCCAGCATTTT. Translating gives CASVRSNQPQHF.

V is TRBV10-1 and J is TRBJ1-1; D not resolved. The CDR3 spans 15 residues. Germline loops: CDR1 WNHNN, CDR2 SYGVQD (reference sequence). With 2 bases removed from V and 2 bases from J, the gap between germline ends came to 12 bases. The CDR3 region is CASSETQEPNTEAFF. CDR3 coding DNA: TGCGCCAGCAGTGAGACTCAGGAGCCTAACACTGAAGCTTTCTTT.

In regard to this clonotype: A read error may produce the germline difference seen at one junction end. The rearrangement links TRBV29-1 to TRBJ1-4, with TRBD1 as a possible D gene (6 bases). There are 9 residues in the CDR3. Germline CDR1 reads SQVTM; CDR2 reads ANQGSEA. DNA for the CDR3: TGCAGCGTCATGACAGGTATAGATTTT. Translation gives CSVMTGIDF.

The chain is built from TRBV6-2 or TRBV6-3 and TRBJ1-2, with TRBD1 matching 10 bases. V gave up 6 bases and J gave up 0 bases; unmatched junction bases: 7. Germline V gene sequence: CDR1 MNHEY, CDR2 SVGEGT. The CDR3 loop spans 16 amino acids. DNA of the CDR3: TGTGCCAGCAGACGGGACAGGGGTCCCTCTAACTATGGCTACACCTTC. It is translated as CASRRDRGPSNYGYTF.

The chain joins TRBV28 to TRBJ1-2; a weak D match, TRBD1 (5 bases). The CDR3 runs 15 residues. With 5 bases removed from V and 6 bases from J, the gap between germline ends came to 19 bases. Germline V gene data show CDR1 as MDHEN and CDR2 as SYDVKM. CDR3 sequence: CASSVGTGNIDGYTF. In DNA, the CDR3 is TGTGCCAGCAGTGTGGGGACCGGGAACATAGATGGCTACACCTTC.

This clonotype is hyperexpanded by share. J is TRBJ1-1 and V is TRBV6-2 or TRBV6-3, with TRBD1 as a possible D gene (6 bases). V gave up 3 bases and J gave up 12 bases, with 17 bases separating them. The germline V gene has CDR1 MNHEY and CDR2 SVGEGT. The CDR3 sequence is 13 residues long. In DNA, the CDR3 is TGTGCCAGCAGTTATCAGGGGCATGTCGCACCTTTCTTT. Amino acid sequence: CASSYQGHVAPFF.

The CDR3 sequence is CSVRDMEAFF. CDR3 bases: TGCAGCGTTCGGGACATGGAAGCTTTCTTT. The rearrangement joins TRBV29-1 to TRBJ1-1, with a tentative D call TRBD1 (6 bases). The CDR3 is 10 amino acids. The V and J ends lost 5 bases and 8 bases respectively, with 9 bases between them. Germline values: CDR1 SQVTM, CDR2 ANQGSEA.

V is TRBV6-2 or TRBV6-3 and J is TRBJ1-5; maybe TRBD1 (5 bases). With 5 bases removed from V and 3 bases from J, the gap between germline ends came to 11 bases. The germline CDR1 and CDR2 sequences are MNHEY and SVGEGT. CDR3 size: 14 residues. CDR3 residues: CASSPRTLNQPQHF. CDR3 coding DNA: TGTGCCAGCAGTCCCAGGACACTCAATCAGCCCCAGCATTTT.

The gene calls are TRBV24-1 and TRBJ1-4, with D unclear. V was trimmed by 1 base and J by 7 bases, leaving 3 bases between them. Germline-derived CDR1 and CDR2 are KGHDR and SFDVKD. The CDR3 is made up of 12 amino acids. This CDR3 is CATSDLGEKLFF. The CDR3 nucleotides are TGTGCCACCAGTGATTTAGGTGAAAAACTGTTTTTT.

The chain carries TRBV6-2 or TRBV6-3 and TRBJ1-2; D remains ambiguous. V was clipped by 0 bases and J by 8 bases, with 16 bases between them. There are 15 residues in the CDR3. Germline V gene sequence: CDR1 MNHEY, CDR2 SVGEGT. This CDR3 reads CASSYSLRMSSGYTF. As DNA, the CDR3 is TGTGCCAGCAGTTACTCGCTGCGCATGTCGTCCGGCTACACCTTC.

The chain links TRBV7-6 to TRBJ1-5; TRBD1 is a possible D gene (5 bases). The DNA matches TRBJ2-3 better at its end, which makes the J call doubtful. The length of the CDR3 is 15 residues. Germline V lookup: CDR1 SGHVS, CDR2 FNYEAQ. CDR3: CASSLQPGFNQPQYF. CDR3 in DNA: TGTGCCAGCAGCTTGCAACCAGGGTTCAATCAGCCCCAGTATTTT.

V is TRBV6-9 and J is TRBJ1-5; the match to TRBD1 covers 7 bases. CDR1 is MNHGY and CDR2 is SVAAGI in the germline V gene. Losses at the gene ends were 5 bases for V and 5 bases for J; bases not matched to a gene: 12. This CDR3 has 16 residues. CDR3 bases: TGTGCCAGCAGTAAGATCCCGACAGGGCGGGATCAGCCCCAGCATTTT. Translated, it gives CASSKIPTGRDQPQHF.

The chain uses TRBV10-3 and TRBJ2-7; D is unclear. V was cut by 10 bases and J by 0 bases, with 7 bases left in between. CDR3 length: 11 residues. Germline-derived CDR1 and CDR2 are ENHRY and SYGVKD. The DNA of the CDR3 is TGTGCCACCGGGCACTCCTACGAGCAGTACTTC. Its protein is CATGHSYEQYF.

The chain combines TRBV14 with TRBJ1-2, with D perhaps TRBD1 (5 bases). The germline CDR1 and CDR2 sequences are SGHDN and FVKESK. The V and J ends lost 4 bases and 6 bases respectively, with 15 bases between them. The CDR3 sequence is 14 residues long. The CDR3 DNA reads as TGTGCCAGCAGCCTTCCCGGGGCTGTACATGGCTACACCTTC. Translation gives CASSLPGAVHGYTF.

The V call is TRBV7-6, the J call TRBJ2-7, with D perhaps matching TRBD1 (6 bases). This CDR3 spans 13 amino acids. V was shortened by 4 bases and J by 4 bases, with 11 bases between the two germline ends. Germline V gene sequence: CDR1 SGHVS, CDR2 FNYEAQ. CDR3 sequence reads: CASSYGTFYEQYF. CDR3 nucleotide sequence: TGTGCCAGCAGCTACGGGACATTTTACGAGCAGTACTTC.

The chain combines TRBV2 with TRBJ1-2, with a tentative D call TRBD1 (5 bases). The V end was cut by 4 bases, the J end by 7 bases, with 13 bases between. This CDR3 comprises 13 residues. CDR1 is SNHLY and CDR2 is FYNNEI in the germline V gene. DNA of the CDR3: TGTGCCAGCAGTGCCCAGGGTTCGTCTGGCTACACCTTC. Its translation: CASSAQGSSGYTF.

This chain joins TRBV14 and TRBJ1-1; D is uncertain. Trimming took 0 bases from V and 2 from J, leaving 10 bases between them. The CDR3 spans 15 residues. Germline V lookup: CDR1 SGHDN, CDR2 FVKESK. The CDR3: CASSQDRSANTEAFF. The CDR3, as DNA: TGTGCCAGCAGCCAAGACAGGTCAGCAAACACTGAAGCTTTCTTT. Drawing the rest from reference TRBV14 and TRBJ1-1, the complete variable domain is EAGVTQFPSHSVIEKGQTVTLRCDPISGHDNLYWYRRVMGKEIKFLLHFVKESKQDESGMPNNRFLAERTGGTYSTLKVQPAELEDSGVYFCASSQDRSANTEAFFGQGTRLTVV.